Following are 27 T cell receptor beta chains from one sample sequenced in a study of siplizumab effects on memory and regulatory T cells. The assay was immunoSEQ multiplex PCR, and TCRdb's table has in-frame clones only and misses some. The table includes roughly 100,000 clones, about 94% detected once. Sequencing used Tregs sorted from blood. These TCRs come from a human donor in good health.

The chain joins TRBV9 to TRBJ2-2; 14 bases are a match to TRBD2. The CDR3 extends over 16 amino acids. V shed 4 bases and J 6 bases; nucleotides not matched to a gene: 5. Germline-derived CDR1 and CDR2 are SGDLS and YYNGEE. In nucleotides, the CDR3 is TGTGCCAGCAGCTCACGGACTAGCGGGAGGTCCGGGGAGCTGTTTTTT. It yields the protein CASSSRTSGRSGELFF.

The V and J genes are TRBV5-1 and TRBJ1-4; D call uncertain. Germline V CDR1 and CDR2: SGHRS, YFSETQ. The CDR3 is made up of 11 amino acids. Trimming took off 7 bases at V and 8 bases at J, with 9 bases between the two ends. CDR3 region: CASSLGEKLFF. DNA for the CDR3: TGCGCCAGCTCTCTTGGAGAAAAACTGTTTTTT.

The chain combines TRBV11-3 with TRBJ2-2; no clear D gene. CDR3 length: 13 amino acids. Trimming removed 1 base from V and 8 bases from J, with 8 bases in between. Germline V gene lookup returns CDR1 SGHNT and CDR2 YENEEA. CDR3 loop: CASSLGLVGELFF. CDR3 coding DNA: TGTGCCAGCAGCTTAGGACTGGTGGGGGAGCTGTTTTTT.

This sequence joins TRBV7-6 and TRBJ1-6; 8 bases align to TRBD1. This CDR3 is 15 amino acids long. The V segment lost 2 bases and the J segment 14 bases; nucleotides outside the gene matches: 11. The germline CDR1 and CDR2 sequences are SGHVS and FNYEAQ. The CDR3 DNA is TGTGCCAGCAGCTTATTGCCGGACAGGGTTTCGACCCTCCACTTT. It encodes CASSLLPDRVSTLHF.

This clone was seen just once. The V and J genes are TRBV20-1 and TRBJ1-4; the D is unclear. The CDR3 sequence is 11 residues long. Trimming cost V 3 bases and J 8 bases, with 7 bases left between them. The germline V gene encodes CDR1 DFQATT and CDR2 SNEGSKA (reference sequence). CDR3 sequence: CSARVREKLFF. As DNA, the CDR3 is TGCAGTGCTAGGGTTAGAGAAAAACTGTTTTTT.

The V call is TRBV6-6, the J call TRBJ1-5; TRBD1 might be the D (6 bases). Germline V gene sequence: CDR1 MNHNY, CDR2 SVGAGI (reference sequence). There are 16 residues in the CDR3. The V gene lost 2 bases and the J gene lost 2 bases, with 13 bases spanning the gap. CDR3 protein: CASSYAGGLGNQPQHF. CDR3 nucleotides: TGTGCCAGCAGTTACGCGGGGGGCCTGGGCAATCAGCCCCAGCATTTT.

This chain joins TRBV6-1 and TRBJ2-7, with D perhaps matching TRBD2 (5 bases). Trimming took 7 bases from V and 0 from J, leaving 10 bases between them. Germline loops: CDR1 MNHNS, CDR2 SASEGT. This CDR3 comprises 13 residues. In DNA, the CDR3 is TGTGCCAGCACAGGACTTTTCTCCTACGAGCAGTACTTC. Translation: CASTGLFSYEQYF.

The CDR3 here is CASSVAPTEETQYF. Here the CDR3 DNA reads TGTGCCAGCAGCGTAGCTCCGACAGAAGAGACCCAGTACTTC. This rearrangement joins TRBV9 to TRBJ2-5; the D gene is possibly TRBD1 (5 bases). CDR1 and CDR2 (germline): SGDLS, YYNGEE. This CDR3 region has 14 residues. V was shortened by 0 bases and J by 3 bases, with 9 bases between the two germline ends.

The chain uses TRBV29-1 and TRBJ2-7; TRBD1 is a possible D gene (6 bases). The CDR3 totals 13 residues. V shed 4 bases and J shed 2 bases, with 12 bases lying between them. Germline assignment: CDR1 SQVTM and CDR2 ANQGSEA. CDR3 nucleotides: TGCAGCGTTGGGGGGCGGTACGCCTACGAGCAGTACTTC. This codes for CSVGGRYAYEQYF.

V gene TRBV5-1 combines with J gene TRBJ2-1; 11 positions agree with TRBD2. This CDR3 is 16 amino acids long. The V gene's germline CDR1 is SGHRS and CDR2 YFSETQ. The junction had 13 bases not matched to a gene; V was cut back by 6 bases and J by 8 bases. Here the CDR3 DNA reads TGCGCCAGCAACACCAGAACTAGCGGGGGTTCAGATGAGCAGTTCTTC. This gives the protein CASNTRTSGGSDEQFF.

This chain connects TRBV11-3 to TRBJ1-1, with D possibly being TRBD1 (5 bases). Per germline, CDR1 SGHNT and CDR2 YENEEA. Trimming shortened V by 7 bases and J by 4 bases, and 13 bases separated the two germline ends. CDR3 size: 13 residues. The DNA for the CDR3 is TGTGCCAGCAATACCCGTCAGGGCACTGAAGCTTTCTTT. It specifies CASNTRQGTEAFF.

The chain links TRBV5-6 to TRBJ2-1, with no clear D. Per the germline V gene, CDR1 is SGHDT and CDR2 is YYEEEE. There are 13 residues in the CDR3. The V end lost 0 bases, the J end lost 5 bases, and 6 bases lay between the germline ends. CDR3: CASSLVVNNEQFF. CDR3 in DNA: TGTGCCAGCAGCTTGGTGGTCAACAATGAGCAGTTCTTC.

The gene calls are TRBV7-3 and TRBJ1-2; D may be TRBD1 (6 bases). This CDR3 is built from 13 residues. Trimming stripped 5 bases from V and 7 bases from J, with 14 bases between. Per germline, CDR1 SGHTA and CDR2 FQGTGA. The CDR3 nucleotides are TGTGCCAGCAGCCTCGGGGGGCTGGTTGGCTACACCTTC. It codes for CASSLGGLVGYTF.

Turning to this clone: Other DNA sequences from this sample encode an identical CDR3 as well. V gene TRBV10-3 combines with J gene TRBJ2-1; no clear D gene. The CDR3 is 9 residues long. V dropped 8 bases and J dropped 10 bases, with 6 bases sitting between them. Germline V gene lookup returns CDR1 ENHRY and CDR2 SYGVKD. CDR3 nucleotides: TGTGCCATCGGGGTCGAGCAGTTCTTC. Translated: CAIGVEQFF.

This chain connects TRBV6-1 to TRBJ2-5; tentative D call: TRBD1 (8 bases). The V and J ends lost 8 bases and 7 bases respectively, with 14 bases between them. This CDR3 is built from 12 residues. Germline V lookup: CDR1 MNHNS, CDR2 SASEGT. The CDR3 spells CASAYRGGTQYF. The CDR3 DNA follows: TGTGCCAGCGCTTACAGGGGGGGGACCCAGTACTTC.

The chain has TRBV19 and TRBJ1-6; 9 positions agree with TRBD1. Germline CDR1 and CDR2: LNHDA and SQIVND (reference sequence). The CDR3 loop spans 16 amino acids. The V and J ends lost 5 bases and 7 bases, in that order; junction bases with no gene match: 9. The CDR3 here is CASSARQGVVNSPLHF. In DNA, the CDR3 is TGTGCCAGTAGTGCCCGACAGGGGGTAGTCAATTCACCCCTCCACTTT.

The rearrangement links TRBV6-5 to TRBJ2-4; D gene ambiguous. Between the trimmed V and J ends, which lost 6 bases and 12 bases, there was a span of 18 bases. CDR1 MNHEY and CDR2 SVGAGI come from the germline V gene. The CDR3 has 13 residues. CDR3 protein: CASSPLSSTTQYF. CDR3 sequence (DNA): TGTGCCAGCAGCCCGCTGAGTAGTACCACTCAGTACTTC.

The chain joins TRBV27 to TRBJ2-7; D assignment may be TRBD1 or TRBD2 (5 bases each). The CDR3 sequence is 14 residues long. CDR1 MNHEY and CDR2 SMNVEV come from the germline V gene (reference sequence). With 4 bases removed from V and 6 bases from J, the gap between germline ends came to 16 bases. CDR3 protein: CASSSSPQGREQYF. The DNA for the CDR3 is TGTGCCAGCAGTTCGTCCCCTCAGGGACGCGAGCAGTACTTC.

V usage is TRBV15 and J usage is TRBJ2-5; D might be TRBD1 (6 bases). CDR3 length equals 15 residues. Germline CDR1 is LNHNV and CDR2 is YYDKDF (reference sequence). Trimming cost V 4 bases and J 5 bases, with 17 bases left between them. The CDR3 protein is CATSTQPGVVETQYF. Here the CDR3 DNA reads TGTGCCACCAGCACGCAACCAGGGGTGGTCGAGACCCAGTACTTC.

This chain connects TRBV2 to TRBJ2-7; no clear D. The ends were cut back, 6 bases at V and 1 base at J, with 10 bases in the middle. The germline gives CDR1 SNHLY, CDR2 FYNNEI. This CDR3 has 13 residues. This CDR3 reads CASRATSSYEQYF. The CDR3 nucleotides are TGTGCCAGCAGAGCCACAAGTTCCTACGAGCAGTACTTC.

V is TRBV10-3 and J is TRBJ2-6, with D possibly TRBD2 on 5 matching bases. This CDR3 has 15 residues. Trimming shortened V by 4 bases and J by 1 base, and 8 bases separated the two germline ends. Germline V gene data show CDR1 as ENHRY and CDR2 as SYGVKD. CDR3 loop: CAISVTGSGANVLTF. The CDR3 region has the DNA TGTGCCATCAGTGTGACGGGGTCTGGGGCCAACGTCCTGACTTTC.

This clone was seen once. The chain joins TRBV2 to TRBJ2-1; D uncertain. The CDR3 has 11 amino acids. CDR1 and CDR2 from the germline V gene are SNHLY and FYNNEI. V dropped 6 bases and J dropped 4 bases, with 4 bases sitting between them. CDR3: CASSTYNEQFF. CDR3 DNA sequence: TGTGCCAGCAGCACTTACAATGAGCAGTTCTTC. Filled out from reference TRBV2 and TRBJ2-1, the complete variable domain reads EPEVTQTPSHQVTQMGQEVILRCVPISNHLYFYWYRQILGQKVEFLVSFYNNEISEKSEIFDDQFSVERPDGSNFTLKIRSTKLEDSAMYFCASSTYNEQFFGPGTRLTVL.

This sequence joins TRBV11-3 and TRBJ2-7, with D tentatively TRBD1 or TRBD2 (7 bases each). Trimming took 5 bases from V and 6 from J, leaving 14 bases between them. The CDR3 consists of 13 residues. CDR1 is SGHNT and CDR2 is YENEEA in the germline V gene. This CDR3 is CASSRSGGAEQYF. The CDR3 DNA reads as TGTGCCAGCAGCCGATCAGGGGGGGCCGAGCAGTACTTC.

This clone was counted only a few times. Within the sample, other DNA sequences also encode this same CDR3. This sequence joins TRBV7-3 and TRBJ1-1; D not resolved. Germline assignment: CDR1 SGHTA and CDR2 FQGTGA. The V and J ends lost 2 bases and 1 base respectively, with 5 bases between them. CDR3 length: 13 amino acids. The CDR3 DNA reads TGTGCCAGCAGCTTAGGGCAGAACACTGAAGCTTTCTTT. Residues: CASSLGQNTEAFF.

V usage is TRBV6-5 and J usage is TRBJ2-7; D ambiguous. V shed 5 bases and J shed 2 bases, with 4 bases lying between them. The CDR3 has 11 residues. Germline V gives CDR1 MNHEY, CDR2 SVGAGI. CDR3 region: CASSMTYEQYF. The CDR3 DNA is TGTGCCAGCAGTATGACCTACGAGCAGTACTTC.

This clone appeared once. V usage is TRBV6-5 and J usage is TRBJ2-7; D unresolved. V was cut by 3 bases and J by 5 bases, with 17 bases left in between. The CDR3 loop spans 15 amino acids. Germline loops: CDR1 MNHEY, CDR2 SVGAGI. The CDR3 here is CASSYKVPTRNEQYF. CDR3 coding DNA: TGTGCCAGCAGTTATAAGGTCCCCACGCGGAACGAGCAGTACTTC.

The V gene is TRBV6-5, the J gene TRBJ1-2; D is possibly TRBD1 (6 bases). CDR3 length equals 12 residues. Looked up from germline, CDR1 is MNHEY and CDR2 is SVGAGI. Deletions cut 11 bases from V and 8 bases from J, with 18 bases between. CDR3 coding DNA: TGTGCCGCCTCGCCAGGGGTAGTAGGCTACACCTTC. Amino acids: CAASPGVVGYTF.